The 12 T cell receptor beta chains listed next were all sequenced from one sample in a study of tumor-infiltrating lymphocytes in primary liver carcinoma (TCRdb year 2017). Sequencing took place on an Illumina HiSeq 2500. Starting from approximately 500 ng total RNA, TCRbeta-specific cDNA was produced by reverse transcription with a constant-region primer and ProtoScript II reverse transcriptase. Construction of the TCRbeta libraries relied on three nested rounds of multiplex PCR, following a slightly modified ARM-PCR procedure. Each of the first two PCR rounds ran for approximately 10 cycles using multiplex TRBV1-TRBV30 forward primers together with a Cbeta reverse primer. Using fastp trimming at Q25 and MiXCR clonotype assembly, TCRdb reanalyzed the public sequencing data and kept in-frame beta chains. Rows with a matching CDR3 protein are joined into one entry that keeps the most common DNA and genes. For this sample the table gives approximately 110,000 distinct CDR3 sequences, of which around two thirds were detected only once. The ten largest account for over 7% of the sample.

Total RNA and DNA were co-extracted without cell sorting from 20-30 mg of bulk tissue using the AllPrep DNA/RNA mini kit. Sequences were obtained from liver tumor tissue from sampling region 1. The cell subset or site label of this sample denotes: tumor region T1, superior pole. These receptors all come from a woman between 55 and 75 years old with primary liver carcinoma and hepatitis B virus infection.

Points on this clonotype: A much larger clone lies one base from this, so it may be a read error. J is TRBJ2-1 and V is TRBV5-1, with no clear D. CDR1 SGHRS and CDR2 YFSETQ come from the germline V gene. There are 14 residues in the CDR3. The CDR3 loop reads CASCLDALNNEQFF. The CDR3 DNA reads as TGCGCCAGCTGCTTGGACGCCCTCAACAATGAGCAGTTCTTC.

This clonotype was observed a single time. This rearrangement joins TRBV12-3 or TRBV12-4 to TRBJ1-4; 7 nucleotides match TRBD1. There are 15 residues in the CDR3. The CDR3 DNA follows: TGTGTAAGCAGTTTTAAACAGGGGATGGCTGAAAAACTGTTTTTT. Translating it yields CVSSFKQGMAEKLFF.

Concerning this clonotype itself: The germline gene is not matched at one end of the junction; a read error may be the cause. The chain joins TRBV7-9 to TRBJ1-1; D possibly corresponds to TRBD1 (5 bases). This CDR3 spans 15 amino acids. Germline values: CDR1 SEHNR, CDR2 FQNEAQ (reference sequence). The CDR3 here is CVSSLDQGRNTEAFF. DNA of the CDR3: TGTGTCAGCAGCTTAGATCAGGGTCGAAACACTGAAGCTTTCTTT.

The CDR3 reads CAWSVPGLASSYNEQFF. CDR3 DNA sequence: TGTGCCTGGAGTGTTCCGGGACTAGCGAGCTCCTACAATGAGCAGTTCTTC. The chain is built from TRBV30 and TRBJ2-1, with 10 positions matching TRBD2. The CDR3 is made up of 17 amino acids. J gave up 0 bases and V 0 bases, and 5 bases lay outside the gene matches. Germline assignment: CDR1 GTSNPN and CDR2 SVGIG (reference sequence).

This clonotype was recorded at least ten times. The chain joins TRBV6-6 to TRBJ2-3, with TRBD2 identical over 13 bases. The V segment lost 4 bases and the J segment 8 bases; nucleotides outside the gene matches: 9. Germline CDR1 and CDR2: MNHNY and SVGAGI (reference sequence). The CDR3 has 16 residues. This CDR3 reads CASSSKGLAGVGTQYF. Written as DNA, the CDR3 is TGTGCCAGCAGTTCCAAAGGACTAGCGGGAGTGGGTACGCAGTATTTT.

This chain uses TRBV11-2 with TRBJ2-7; a weak D match, TRBD1 (5 bases). Germline loops: CDR1 SGHAT, CDR2 FQNNGV. The CDR3 covers 14 residues. Deletions cut 9 bases from V and 5 bases from J, with 20 bases between. The CDR3 region is CARSPQQDSHEQYF. The CDR3 DNA is TGTGCCAGGAGCCCCCAACAGGATTCCCACGAGCAGTACTTC. Drawing the rest from reference TRBV11-2 and TRBJ2-7, the complete variable domain is EAGVAQSPRYKIIEKRQSVAFWCNPISGHATLYWYQQILGQGPKLLIQFQNNGVVDDSQLPKDRFSAERLKGVDSTLKIQPAKLEDSAVYLCARSPQQDSHEQYFGPGTRLTVT.

This clonotype was detected only once. One junction end does not reproduce the germline sequence, and a read error may be involved. The chain carries TRBV11-2 and TRBJ2-5, with TRBD2 identical over 7 bases. CDR3 length: 13 amino acids. Germline CDR1 SGHAT, CDR2 FQNNGV. The CDR3 sequence is CASSLRGTETQYF. CDR3 bases: TGTGCCAGCAGCCTGCGGGGGACCGAGACCCAGTATTTC.

Worth noting for this clonotype: The junction departs from the called germline gene at one end, perhaps through a read error. The V and J genes are TRBV5-4 and TRBJ2-6; D may be TRBD1 or TRBD2 (5 bases each). This CDR3 region has 15 residues. CDR1 is SGHNT, CDR2 YYREEE, per germline (reference sequence). CDR3: CASSFEGTGANILTF. In DNA form, the CDR3 reads TGTGCTAGCAGCTTTGAGGGAACTGGGGCCAACATCCTGACTTTC. The full variable domain, in which reference TRBV5-4 and TRBJ2-6 provide the parts outside the CDR3, is ETGVTQSPTHLIKTRGQQVTLRCSSQSGHNTVSWYQQALGQGPQFIFQYYREEENGRGNFPPRFSGLQFPNYSSELNVNALELDDSALYLCASSFEGTGANILTFGAGSRLTVL.

The CDR3 reads CATSDSGQGANTGELFF. DNA for the CDR3: TGTGCCACCAGTGATTCGGGACAGGGGGCGAACACCGGGGAGCTGTTTTTT. The chain joins TRBV24-1 to TRBJ2-2, with 11 nucleotides matching TRBD1. V trimming: 2 bases; J trimming: 0 bases; junction bases outside the gene matches: 1. CDR3 length: 17 amino acids. Germline-derived CDR1 and CDR2 are KGHDR and SFDVKD.

The chain employs TRBV11-3 and TRBJ2-1; 8 nucleotides agree with TRBD2. The CDR3 runs to 15 residues. CDR1 is SGHNT and CDR2 is YENEEA in the germline V gene. CDR3 bases: TGTACCAACAGCTTAGGAATTAGCGGGAAGCTTGAGCAGTTCTTC. Translating it yields CTNSLGISGKLEQFF.

The J gene is TRBJ2-1, the V gene TRBV2; D possibly corresponds to TRBD2 (6 bases). The CDR3 totals 16 residues. With 3 bases removed from V and 0 bases from J, the gap between germline ends came to 12 bases. Germline CDR1 SNHLY, CDR2 FYNNEI. The CDR3 region has the DNA TGTGCCAGCAGTGAGGAGCGGGCCGCCTCCTACAATGAGCAGTTCTTC. Translating gives CASSEERAASYNEQFF.

This clonotype appeared many times. This CDR3 reads CASSWGPNTEAFF. The CDR3 coding sequence is TGTGCCAGCAGCTGGGGGCCGAACACTGAAGCTTTCTTT. The gene calls are TRBV5-4 and TRBJ1-1, with D perhaps TRBD1 (6 bases). The germline V gene has CDR1 SGHNT and CDR2 YYREEE (reference sequence). This CDR3 comprises 13 residues. V gave up 3 bases and J gave up 1 base, with 7 bases separating them.